This TCR beta chain is from a study of vaccination and CD4 T cells after COVID-19. Study background: Each participant underwent a two-dose regimen of either the BNT162b2 or the mRNA-1273 vaccine.

Regarding this clonotype: Its antigen is unknown.

The CDR3 is made up of 16 amino acids. The V gene lost 2 bases and the J gene lost 4 bases, with 15 bases spanning the gap. Treatment meaning: roughly 10-day PBMC culture with coronavirus spike peptide pools or control peptides (ViraFEST assay). Around 2.1 million PBMCs went into each well for culture with approximately 9.4 IU/ml IL-2 and about 10 ug/ml peptide pools. Overall study findings and caveats: SARS-CoV-2-reactive clonotypes showed a nonsignificant median rise from roughly 21 to 40.

Cultured CD4+ T-cell DNA underwent Oncomine TCR Beta short-read sequencing. One entry per CDR3 protein, called by TCRdb with MiXCR from the PCR reads. Here the sample spans over 9,000 distinct CDR3 sequences, 26% being singletons. This specimen was CD4+ T cells from blood, cultured in vitro, taken after SARS-CoV-2 vaccination. This TCR was sampled from a human donor who had recovered from COVID-19. V and J are TRBV23-1 and TRBJ2-1; D not certain. TRBV23-1 is identified as an open reading frame with a role that is uncertain. CDR3 nucleotides: TGCGCCAGCAGTCAACCACCACGAGACCGATACAATGAGCAGTTCTTC. This translates into CASSQPPRDRYNEQFF.